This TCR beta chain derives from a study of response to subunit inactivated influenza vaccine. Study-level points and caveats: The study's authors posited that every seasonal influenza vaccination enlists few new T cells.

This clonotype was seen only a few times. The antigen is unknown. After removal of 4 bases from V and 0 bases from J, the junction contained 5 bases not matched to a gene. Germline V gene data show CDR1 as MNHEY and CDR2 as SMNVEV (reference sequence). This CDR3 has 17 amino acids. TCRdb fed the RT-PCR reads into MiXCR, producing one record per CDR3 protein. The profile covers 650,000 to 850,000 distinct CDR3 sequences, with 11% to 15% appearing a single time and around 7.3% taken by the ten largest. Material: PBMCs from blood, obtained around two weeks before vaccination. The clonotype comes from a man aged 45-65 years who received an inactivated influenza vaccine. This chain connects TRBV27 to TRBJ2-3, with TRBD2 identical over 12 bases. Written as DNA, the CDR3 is TGTGCCAGCAGTTATTTGACTAGCGGGGGTAGCACAGATACGCAGTATTTT. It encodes CASSYLTSGGSTDTQYF.